The entry below describes one T cell receptor (beta chain). All participating donors were Caucasian adults from Nashville, Tennessee. This entry is derived from a study of shared clonotypes between healthy human individuals. The CDR3 length is 14 residues. Germline V gene data show CDR1 as MNHEY and CDR2 as SVGAGI. Trimming left V 2 bases short and J 7 bases short, with 9 bases between. Here immunoSEQ multiplex PCR was the method, and the copy in TCRdb shows in-frame clones only, minus some. The sample gives around 940,000 clones, more than 75% of which show up once; over 1.3% is in the top ten. The receptor was isolated from a man aged 18 to 30 in good health. The sequenced material came from memory CD4+ T cells sorted from blood. Subset meaning: CD45RA-negative fraction. V gene TRBV6-5 combines with J gene TRBJ1-6; D is unclear. The CDR3 loop reads CASSYIQNNSPLHF. In DNA form, the CDR3 reads TGTGCCAGCAGTTACATACAGAACAATTCACCCCTCCACTTT.